This is a list of T cell receptor beta chains from one sample in a study of shared T cell receptors in the human thymus. The assay was immunoSEQ multiplex PCR, and TCRdb's table has in-frame clones only and misses some. There are about 400,000 clones in the sample; approximately 95% occur only once, and around 0.018% lies in the top ten. The sequencing input was thymocytes. The receptors here all came from a human donor. Each CDR3 is given with its conserved first and last residue. The order of the fields is J gene, V gene, D gene, CDR3 DNA, CDR3 protein. A D gene is named only where the DNA matches it firmly.

j_gene: TRBJ2-5
v_gene: TRBV12-5
d_gene: TRBD2
CDR3nt: TGTGCTAGTGGTCTAGCGGGAGGAGAGACCCAGTACTTC
CDR3aa: CASGLAGGETQYF

j_gene: TRBJ1-1
v_gene: TRBV11-1
d_gene: .
CDR3nt: TGTGCCAGCAGCCTAGGAGGGGGAACGATTTACACTGAAGCTTTCTTT
CDR3aa: CASSLGGGTIYTEAFF

j_gene: TRBJ2-1
v_gene: TRBV25-1
d_gene: .
CDR3nt: TGTGCCAGCAGTGAATCCTTCTTGGAGCAGTTCTTC
CDR3aa: CASSESFLEQFF

j_gene: TRBJ1-5
v_gene: TRBV6-1
d_gene: .
CDR3nt: TGTGCCAGCACAGGGTGGGGTCAGCCCCAGCATTTT
CDR3aa: CASTGWGQPQHF

j_gene: TRBJ2-7
v_gene: TRBV5-1
d_gene: TRBD2
CDR3nt: TGCGCCAGCAGCAGCTCGGGACTAGCGGGAGGGCCGTACGAGCAGTACTTC
CDR3aa: CASSSSGLAGGPYEQYF

j_gene: TRBJ1-2
v_gene: TRBV7-2
d_gene: TRBD1
CDR3nt: TGTGCCAGCAGCCACTCAGGGGGCGGCTACACCTTC
CDR3aa: CASSHSGGGYTF

j_gene: TRBJ1-2
v_gene: TRBV30
d_gene: .
CDR3nt: TGTGCCTGGAGTAAACCGGGACCGATCTACTATGGCTACACCTTC
CDR3aa: CAWSKPGPIYYGYTF

j_gene: TRBJ2-5
v_gene: TRBV7-6
d_gene: .
CDR3nt: TGTGCCAGCAGCTTAGTAGCGGAACAAGAGACCCAGTACTTC
CDR3aa: CASSLVAEQETQYF

j_gene: TRBJ1-1
v_gene: TRBV30
d_gene: .
CDR3nt: TGTGCCTGGAGTGTAGTAGGTCTTTCGAACACTGAAGCTTTCTTT
CDR3aa: CAWSVVGLSNTEAFF

j_gene: TRBJ1-5
v_gene: TRBV4-1
d_gene: .
CDR3nt: TGCGCCAGCAGCCAAGATCACCCGTTTTATAGCAATCAGCCCCAGCATTTT
CDR3aa: CASSQDHPFYSNQPQHF

j_gene: TRBJ2-1
v_gene: TRBV4-2
d_gene: TRBD2
CDR3nt: TGTGCCAGCAGCCAAGATTGGTGGAGGGAGGGCCTTAATGAGCAGTTCTTC
CDR3aa: CASSQDWWREGLNEQFF